This T cell receptor (beta chain) was profiled in a study of Tregs in tolerant kidney transplant recipients. The study, taken as a whole, reports: Activated donor B cell expansion appeared to reveal the most relevant donor-specific TCRbeta repertoire. No direct test of biological reproducibility was done here.

CDR1 is SGHTA, CDR2 FQGNSA, per germline. The ends were cut back, 6 bases at V and 0 bases at J, with 10 bases in the middle. The CDR3 length is 14 residues. Some clones are missing from TCRdb's copy, which holds only in-frame ones; the method was immunoSEQ multiplex PCR. This sample has 68,000 or so clones, with around 83% found just once. Thawed PBMCs were FACS-sorted into unstimulated CD4+CD25+CD127- regulatory T cells, CD4+CD25- non-regulatory cells, CD4 and CD8 cells. Remarks on this clone: Its antigen is still unknown.

Sequencing used CD4+ T cells from blood. V is TRBV7-2 and J is TRBJ2-3, with D perhaps TRBD1 or TRBD2 (6 bases each). The sequence was obtained from a human donor in good health. CDR3 sequence (DNA): TGTGCCAGCAGAGTAGGGGGGAGCACAGATACGCAGTATTTT. Translating gives CASRVGGSTDTQYF.